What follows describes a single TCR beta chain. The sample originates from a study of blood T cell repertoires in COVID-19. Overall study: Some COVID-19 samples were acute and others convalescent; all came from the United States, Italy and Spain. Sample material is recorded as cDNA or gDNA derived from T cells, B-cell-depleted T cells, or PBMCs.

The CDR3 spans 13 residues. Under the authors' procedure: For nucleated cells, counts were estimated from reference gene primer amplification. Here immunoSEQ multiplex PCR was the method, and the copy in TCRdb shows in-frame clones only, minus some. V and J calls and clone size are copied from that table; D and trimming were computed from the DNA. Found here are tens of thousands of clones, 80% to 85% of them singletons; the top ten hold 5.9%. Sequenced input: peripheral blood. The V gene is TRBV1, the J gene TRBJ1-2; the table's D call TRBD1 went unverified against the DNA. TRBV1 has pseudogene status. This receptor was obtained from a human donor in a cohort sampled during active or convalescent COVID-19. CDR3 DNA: TGCACCAGCAGCCCCTGGCAGATCTATGGCTACACCTTC. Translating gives CTSSPWQIYGYTF.